Sequencing of this T cell receptor beta chain was carried out in a study of blood T cell repertoires in COVID-19. At the level of the study: COVID-19 samples collected from the United States, Italy and Spain covered acute and convalescent phases.

The method was immunoSEQ multiplex PCR; TCRdb's version includes in-frame clones alone and lacks a portion of them. The sample yields more than 65,000 clones, approximately 80% seen once. Trimming cost V 3 bases and J 4 bases; bases outside gene matches: 5. Germline CDR1 KGHSH, CDR2 LQKENI. The CDR3 runs to 15 residues. The clonotype originates from an elderly woman with acute or convalescent COVID-19. Sequencing was carried out using peripheral blood. The chain is built from TRBV18 and TRBJ2-1, with 8 positions matching TRBD2. CDR3: CASSPGPGGYNEQFF. The CDR3, as DNA: TGTGCCAGCTCACCGGGACCGGGGGGGTACAATGAGCAGTTCTTC.